The sequence of this T cell receptor (beta chain) was determined in a study of OX40 agonist ivuxolimab in advanced cancers. About the research overall: Aged about 20 to 80 with a mean of approximately 60 years, they were more than 80% male.

Study findings and constraints: Antigen targets of the expanded peripheral T cells went undetermined. Among the lowest levels of clonal expansion were found in partial responders at 0.1-3.0 mg/kg.

As regards this clone: Antigen specificity is unknown.

The CDR3 has 16 residues. V was pared by 7 bases and J by 5 bases, with 5 bases of the junction left unmatched. Looked up from germline, CDR1 is SNHLY and CDR2 is FYNNEI. Method: immunoSEQ multiplex PCR; TCRdb's copy keeps in-frame clones and lacks some. The sample includes 100,000 or so clones, around 84% of them seen just once. The sequence came from an adult with an advanced solid tumor such as melanoma, head and neck, liver or kidney cancer. The source material was CD4+ or CD8+ T cells sorted from blood, sampled in a trial of the OX40 agonist ivuxolimab. The chain has TRBV2 and TRBJ2-2; 15 bases agree with TRBD2. CDR3 bases: TGTGCCAGCACTATGGGACTAGCGGGAGGAACCGGGGAGCTGTTTTTT. Translation gives CASTMGLAGGTGELFF.